Listed here are 6 T cell receptor beta chains from one sample, sequenced in a study of blood T cell repertoires in COVID-19. The assay was immunoSEQ multiplex PCR, and TCRdb's table has in-frame clones only and misses some. The table includes some 25,000 clones, roughly 90% detected once. Sample: peripheral blood. These receptors originate from a man in his 70s with acute or convalescent COVID-19.

This clone was seen only a few times. The CDR3 DNA sequence: TGTGCCAGCAGCTTAGACGGGACAGGGTACAATGAGCAGTTCTTC. Its protein product is CASSLDGTGYNEQFF. The chain has TRBV11-2 and TRBJ2-1, with TRBD1 matching over 9 bases. CDR1 and CDR2 (germline): SGHAT, FQNNGV. J lost 4 bases, V lost 0 bases, and 1 base had no gene match. The CDR3 has 15 residues.

This chain uses TRBV18 with TRBJ1-1, with TRBD1 identical over 7 bases. The V gene end was trimmed by 2 bases and the J gene end by 1 base; junction bases not matched to a gene: 4. This CDR3 is 15 amino acids long. Germline CDR1 KGHSH, CDR2 LQKENI. In DNA form, the CDR3 reads TGTGCCAGCTCACCAGGGCAGGGGGGGAACACTGAAGCTTTCTTT. This codes for CASSPGQGGNTEAFF.

V usage is TRBV19 and J usage is TRBJ2-2; D is undetermined. Germline V CDR1 and CDR2: LNHDA, SQIVND (reference sequence). The V end was cut by 4 bases, the J end by 1 base, with 16 bases between. The CDR3 has 17 residues. DNA for the CDR3: TGTGCCAGTAGTACCCCAAGGAGCGCCAAGAACACCGGGGAGCTGTTTTTT. Its translation is CASSTPRSAKNTGELFF. Filled out from reference TRBV19 and TRBJ2-2, the complete variable domain reads DGGITQSPKYLFRKEGQNVTLSCEQNLNHDAMYWYRQDPGQGLRLIYYSQIVNDFQKGDIAEGYSVSREKKESFPLTVTSAQKNPTAFYLCASSTPRSAKNTGELFFGEGSRLTVL.

The chain recombines TRBV28 with TRBJ2-7, with 9 bases fitting TRBD2. This CDR3 has 15 amino acids. Germline V gene lookup returns CDR1 MDHEN and CDR2 SYDVKM. J lost 3 bases, V lost 3 bases, and 6 bases had no gene match. The CDR3: CASSFSGSEGYEQYF. The CDR3 bases are TGTGCCAGCAGTTTTAGCGGGAGTGAGGGCTACGAGCAGTACTTC.

V and J are TRBV9 and TRBJ2-2; 7 bases are a match to TRBD1. Unmatched junction bases numbered 6, after V lost 3 bases and J lost 4 bases. Germline V gene sequence: CDR1 SGDLS, CDR2 YYNGEE. This CDR3 region has 15 residues. CDR3 bases: TGTGCCAGCAGCGCCGGGACAGCGGTCACCGGGGAGCTGTTTTTT. Its protein is CASSAGTAVTGELFF.

The chain has TRBV5-6 and TRBJ2-7, with a possible D match to TRBD1 (6 bases). The V gene lost 4 bases and the J gene lost 1 base, with 15 bases spanning the gap. Germline V gene lookup returns CDR1 SGHDT and CDR2 YYEEEE. This CDR3 comprises 15 residues. The CDR3 protein is CASSLTGRPSYEQYF. The CDR3 bases are TGTGCCAGCAGCCTTACAGGGCGACCTTCCTACGAGCAGTACTTC.